The TCR beta chain under discussion was sequenced for a study of early T cells in non-severe SARS-CoV-2 infection. Study context: Bulk RNA from unsorted whole blood was sequenced; chains were unpaired.

Whole-study findings and limits: Database matching using VDJdb favored anti-spike CD8 responses, with private and CD4 specificities left missing.

As to this clonotype: As yet, its antigen is unknown.

CDR1 is SGHRS and CDR2 is YFSETQ in the germline V gene. With 4 bases removed from V and 0 bases from J, the gap between germline ends came to 10 bases. The CDR3 is 14 amino acids. Unique molecular identifiers were attached to individual cDNA molecules. TCRdb reprocessed the 5' RACE reads via MiXCR and lists one record per CDR3 protein. This sample has about 98,000 distinct CDR3 sequences, with roughly 11% found just once. The V call is TRBV5-1, the J call TRBJ1-1; TRBD1 is a possible D gene (6 bases). The specimen was whole blood. The sequence was obtained from an adult who was a healthcare worker with PCR-confirmed SARS-CoV-2 infection or an uninfected control (not recorded which). The CDR3 loop is CASSATGMNTEAFF. The CDR3 bases are TGCGCCAGCAGCGCGACAGGAATGAACACTGAAGCTTTCTTT. Variable domain in full (rest from reference TRBV5-1 and TRBJ1-1): KAGVTQTPRYLIKTRGQQVTLSCSPISGHRSVSWYQQTPGQGLQFLFEYFSETQRNKGNFPGRFSGRQFSNSRSEMNVSTLELGDSALYLCASSATGMNTEAFFGQGTRLTVV.